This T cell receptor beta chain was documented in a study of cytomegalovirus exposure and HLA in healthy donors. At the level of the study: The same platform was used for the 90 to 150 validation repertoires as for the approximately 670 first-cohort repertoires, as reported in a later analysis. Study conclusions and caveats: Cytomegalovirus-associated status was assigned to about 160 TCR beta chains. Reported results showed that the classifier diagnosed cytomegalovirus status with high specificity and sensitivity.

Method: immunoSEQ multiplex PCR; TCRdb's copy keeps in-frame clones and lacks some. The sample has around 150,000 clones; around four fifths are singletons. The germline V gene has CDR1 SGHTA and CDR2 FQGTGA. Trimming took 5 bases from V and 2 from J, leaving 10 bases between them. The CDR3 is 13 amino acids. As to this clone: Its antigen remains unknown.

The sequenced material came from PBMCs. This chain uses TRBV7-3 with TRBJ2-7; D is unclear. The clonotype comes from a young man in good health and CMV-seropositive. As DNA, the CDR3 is TGTGCCAGCAGCGTCGACGGAGCCTACGAGCAGTACTTC. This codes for CASSVDGAYEQYF.